This T cell receptor (beta chain) comes out of a study of blood T cells in healthy people across ages (dated by TCRdb to 2014 to 2015). Describing the broader study: In model experiments, template switching captured about one uniquely barcoded TCR beta cDNA molecule for every two T cells. The study measured age-related changes in TCR beta repertoire diversity using deep sequencing normalized with unique cDNA molecular identifiers. The donors were divided into four age groups: young (average around 16 years), middle-aged (around 41), aged (about 60) and long-lived (82). To avoid experimental bias, donors of different ages were distributed randomly across sequencing lanes. Two additional independent replicas of 1 million unique cDNA reads from the same blood draw were analyzed for two donors (one aged 18 to 30 and one aged 80 or older). What the research found in general, with its limitations: As age increased, observed TCR beta diversity per million T cells dropped in a roughly linear way, and a significant reduction was already evident by age 40. Because donor CMV infection status was unknown, age-related changes in expanded clonotypes were potentially confounded. Compared with the aged group, more naive CD4+ T cells, fewer expanded clones and increased TCR diversity were shown by the long-lived group, suggesting age selection. Observed TCR beta diversity correlated strongly with the percentage of naive T cells measured by flow cytometry. Since profiling was done on bulk unsorted PBMCs, naive and antigen-experienced compartments could not be conclusively compared. Estimates of total diversity based on one million sequenced T cells were regarded as lower bounds and as underestimates.

Donors were under 40 systemically healthy Caucasian individuals from Russia aged about 6 to 100 years. About 9.1 milliliters of peripheral blood were collected from each donor into EDTA-treated Vacutainer tubes. Ficoll-Paque density-gradient centrifugation was used to isolate PBMCs, with at least 6.5 million per sample. Trizol reagent was used to extract total RNA from the PBMCs, yielding at least 6 micrograms per sample. Naive CD45RAhigh/CD27high T cell percentages were measured by flow cytometry on a PBMC aliquot from every donor. In regard to this clonotype: Its antigen is currently not known. Base qualities are not at hand, and no much larger clone is one base apart.

The CDR3 measures 14 amino acids from cysteine to phenylalanine. The sequence is cut down to CDR3 DNA, 42 bases in frame from base 1. Trimming takes 1 base from V and 7 bases from J, and the germline ends sit 13 bases apart. The library relied on 5' RACE. Sequencing used an Illumina HiSeq 2500. A second PCR of roughly 7 to 12 cycles was performed with a sample-barcoded 5' primer and a J-beta primer mix. A template-switch 5' adaptor carrying 12 random nucleotides introduced a unique molecular identifier onto each TCR beta cDNA molecule. At least 3 million CDR3-containing paired-end reads were obtained from each sample. First-strand cDNA was synthesized from all RNA with the Mint cDNA synthesis kit, primed by a TRBC-specific oligonucleotide. After uracil-DNA glycosylase treatment, a first 18-cycle PCR used universal primers M1SS and BC2_uni_R on all cDNA. On the study's bioinformatics: Each sample was normalized by randomly selecting 1 million high-quality reads, each carrying a distinct molecular identifier. Reads sharing molecular identifiers were discarded rather than binned into consensus sequences. CDR3 identification, clonotype clustering and error correction used MiTCR with a Q25 quality threshold and the strictest error-elimination algorithm. Lower-bound total TCR beta diversity was estimated with a nonparametric unseen species model using Euler transformation. TCRdb itself trimmed the public reads at Q25 with fastp, ran MiXCR and retained productive beta chains. Identical CDR3 protein sequences are pooled into one entry, listed with their most common genes and DNA. These V and J calls originate from TCRdb's pipeline instead of the authors' own analysis. The sample table holds some 690,000 distinct CDR3 sequences, of which over 20% were seen once. Around 21% of the sample rests with the top ten.

The clonotype was recovered from a man aged 70 or older in good health. Input material: blood. Recombination joined TRBV12-3 or TRBV12-4 with TRBJ1-2; confidence is insufficient to name the D gene. For the CDR3, the sequence is CASSLGLRVRGYTF. The DNA sequence reads TGTGCCAGCAGTTTAGGGCTTCGGGTACGTGGCTACACCTTC.